Below are 8 T cell receptor beta chains sequenced from a single sample in a study of patients and donors after allogeneic stem cell transplantation. TCRdb recomputed calls from the RT-PCR reads with MiXCR, one row per CDR3 protein. The sample lists about 110,000 distinct CDR3 sequences, 35% occurring once. Sequencing was done on a sample of blood, either unsorted or a sorted T cell fraction (not recorded which). Receptors were obtained from a human donor who was either an allogeneic HSCT recipient or a stem cell or donor lymphocyte infusion donor (not recorded which). It is not recorded whose cells these are; they may come from a transplant donor.

CDR3 in DNA: TGTGCCATCAGTGAGTCCGAGACAGGCTCCTACGAGCAGTACTTC. Amino acids: CAISESETGSYEQYF. The chain joins TRBV10-3 to TRBJ2-7; D perhaps matches TRBD1 (6 bases). Trimming left V 0 bases short and J 0 bases short, with 9 bases between. CDR3 length equals 15 residues. The germline V gene has CDR1 ENHRY and CDR2 SYGVKD.

This clonotype was counted only a few times. The rearrangement joins TRBV9 to TRBJ1-4; perhaps TRBD1 as D (6 bases). The germline gives CDR1 SGDLS, CDR2 YYNGEE. Trimming took 1 base from V and 8 from J, leaving 18 bases between them. CDR3 length: 16 amino acids. CDR3 amino acids: CASSVRGGHRGEKLFF. Written as DNA, the CDR3 is TGTGCCAGCAGCGTACGTGGGGGACACCGAGGGGAAAAACTGTTTTTT. Together with reference TRBV9 and TRBJ1-4, the CDR3 gives the full variable domain: DSGVTQTPKHLITATGQRVTLRCSPRSGDLSVYWYQQSLDQGLQFLIQYYNGEERAKGNILERFSAQQFPDLHSELNLSSLELGDSALYFCASSVRGGHRGEKLFFGSGTQLSVL.

The gene calls are TRBV20-1 and TRBJ1-4, with D perhaps TRBD1 (5 bases). CDR1 and CDR2 (germline): DFQATT, SNEGSKA (reference sequence). The V end lost 6 bases, the J end lost 5 bases, and 16 bases lay between the germline ends. This CDR3 has 14 residues. CDR3 loop: CSARKDGGNEKLFF. The DNA of the CDR3 is TGCAGTGCAAGAAAGGACGGGGGAAATGAAAAACTGTTTTTT.

The chain joins TRBV6-2 or TRBV6-3 to TRBJ1-5; D unclear. CDR1 is MNHEY, CDR2 SVGEGT, per germline. CDR3 length: 12 residues. Between the trimmed V and J ends, which lost 7 bases and 7 bases, there was a span of 11 bases. CDR3 DNA sequence: TGTGCCAGCAAGTCCGGTCTACAGCCCCAGCATTTT. As protein: CASKSGLQPQHF.

A few counts support this clonotype. The chain carries TRBV5-1 and TRBJ1-1; tentative D call: TRBD1 (5 bases). The CDR3 has 13 residues. Looked up from germline, CDR1 is SGHRS and CDR2 is YFSETQ. The germline V and J ends were trimmed by 2 bases and 6 bases, with 11 bases remaining between them. CDR3 amino acids: CASSFGGISEAFF. As DNA, the CDR3 is TGCGCCAGCAGCTTCGGGGGGATTTCTGAAGCTTTCTTT.

This clonotype was detected a few times. The rearrangement links TRBV6-2 or TRBV6-3 to TRBJ1-2, with TRBD1 as a possible D gene (6 bases). The CDR3 spans 15 residues. V was pared by 5 bases and J by 6 bases, with 19 bases between. Germline values: CDR1 MNHEY, CDR2 SVGEGT. The CDR3 spells CASSTEHRVGNGYTF. The CDR3 DNA sequence: TGTGCCAGCAGTACGGAGCACAGGGTTGGAAATGGCTACACCTTC.

The chain couples TRBV7-2 to TRBJ1-2, with TRBD1 identical over 7 bases. The CDR3 sequence is 14 residues long. Per germline, CDR1 SGHTA and CDR2 FQGNSA. V dropped 5 bases and J dropped 5; count of bases not matched to a gene: 8. The CDR3 protein is CASSVDREVYGYTF. The CDR3 DNA reads as TGTGCCAGCAGCGTCGACAGGGAAGTATATGGCTACACCTTC. The whole variable domain, filled in from reference TRBV7-2 and TRBJ1-2, reads GAGVSQSPSNKVTEKGKDVELRCDPISGHTALYWYRQSLGQGLEFLIYFQGNSAPDKSGLPSDRFSAERTGGSVSTLTIQRTQQEDSAVYLCASSVDREVYGYTFGSGTRLTVV.

The table lists this clonotype with a few counts. The CDR3 coding sequence is TGTGCCATCAGTGAGGCAGGGTGGGTGTTGGCTTTCTTT. It is translated as CAISEAGWVLAFF. The chain is built from TRBV10-3 and TRBJ1-1, with a tentative D call TRBD1 (5 bases). V lost 2 bases, J lost 11 bases, and 15 bases lay in between. There are 13 residues in the CDR3. The V gene's germline CDR1 is ENHRY and CDR2 SYGVKD.